A selection of T cell receptor beta chains follows, all from one sample in a study of blood T cells in healthy people across ages. TCRdb fed the 5' RACE reads into MiXCR, producing one record per CDR3 protein. The sample shows some 560,000 distinct CDR3 sequences, roughly a quarter of them seen only once. Separately, the same data were catalogued under a study of T cells of mothers and their children.

The specimen sequenced was blood. The receptors were gathered from a boy aged 2 to 9 in good health. Both conserved end residues are part of each CDR3. Each record gives: J gene, CDR3 length, V gene, D gene, clone size, CDR3 DNA, CDR3 protein. A D gene is named only where the DNA matches it firmly. Clone size is shown for a subset of rows, as once, few, many or a class of expanded clone.

J gene: TRBJ2-7
CDR3 length: 17
V gene: TRBV28
D gene: .
clone size: .
CDR3 DNA: TGTGCCAGCAGTTTATGGCCCCTCTCGCCTAGCTCCTACGAGCAGTACTTC
CDR3 protein: CASSLWPLSPSSYEQYF

J gene: TRBJ2-3
CDR3 length: 15
V gene: TRBV24-1
D gene: .
clone size: .
CDR3 DNA: TGTGCCACCAGTGATCCACAAAGTCAATCAGATACGCAGTATTTT
CDR3 protein: CATSDPQSQSDTQYF

J gene: TRBJ2-1
CDR3 length: 13
V gene: TRBV5-6
D gene: .
clone size: few
CDR3 DNA: TGTGCCAGCAGCCCCTCCCTCAGGAGTGAGCAGTTCTTC
CDR3 protein: CASSPSLRSEQFF

J gene: TRBJ2-5
CDR3 length: 15
V gene: TRBV13
D gene: TRBD2
clone size: .
CDR3 DNA: TGTGCCAGCAGCTTAGTCGGGGGGGCCGAGGAGACCCAGTACTTC
CDR3 protein: CASSLVGGAEETQYF

J gene: TRBJ1-5
CDR3 length: 16
V gene: TRBV21-1
D gene: .
clone size: few
CDR3 DNA: TGTGCCAGCAGCGCCTCTGACAGGGTTGGCAATCAGCCCCAGCATTTT
CDR3 protein: CASSASDRVGNQPQHF

J gene: TRBJ2-3
CDR3 length: 11
V gene: TRBV29-1
D gene: .
clone size: .
CDR3 DNA: TGCAGCGTTTACCAGGGGGGTACGCAGTATTTT
CDR3 protein: CSVYQGGTQYF

J gene: TRBJ2-6
CDR3 length: 18
V gene: TRBV29-1
D gene: TRBD2
clone size: .
CDR3 DNA: TGCAGCGTCTCCGCGGGGGGACAAATCCTCTCTGGGGCCAACGTCCTGACTTTC
CDR3 protein: CSVSAGGQILSGANVLTF

J gene: TRBJ1-4
CDR3 length: 17
V gene: TRBV7-9
D gene: TRBD1
clone size: medium-sized
CDR3 DNA: TGTGCCAGCAACGGGACAGGGGGCGAAGATATAGGGGAAAAACTGTTTTTT
CDR3 protein: CASNGTGGEDIGEKLFF

J gene: TRBJ2-3
CDR3 length: 14
V gene: TRBV29-1
D gene: .
clone size: few
CDR3 DNA: TGCAGCGTTGAAGCCCGACTTCTCCCCGATACGCAGTATTTT
CDR3 protein: CSVEARLLPDTQYF

J gene: TRBJ2-1
CDR3 length: 11
V gene: TRBV15
D gene: TRBD2
clone size: .
CDR3 DNA: TGTGCCCCCAGCAGCGGGACGGAGCAGTTCTTC
CDR3 protein: CAPSSGTEQFF

J gene: TRBJ2-5
CDR3 length: 14
V gene: TRBV4-3
D gene: TRBD2
clone size: .
CDR3 DNA: TGCGCCAGCTCTTATCTAGCGGACCAAGAGACCCAGTACTTC
CDR3 protein: CASSYLADQETQYF